This TCR beta chain was identified during a study of shared clonotypes between healthy human individuals. V was clipped by 4 bases and J by 0 bases; unmatched bases: 6. This CDR3 is 16 amino acids long. This table comes from immunoSEQ multiplex PCR, and its TCRdb copy is limited to in-frame clones, with some not included. The table shows a few million clones, with roughly nine tenths occurring only once. The sequence derives from a man aged 18 to 30 in good health. The source material was naive CD4+ T cells sorted from blood. Stated subset: CD45RA+ positively selected. The genes are TRBV23-1 and TRBJ1-5, with TRBD1 matching 7 bases. TRBV23-1 is an open reading frame whose function is uncertain. This chain's CDR3 is CASSLGTDLSNQPQHF. Here the CDR3 DNA reads TGCGCCAGCAGTCTTGGGACAGACCTTAGCAATCAGCCCCAGCATTTT.